This T cell receptor (beta chain) is drawn from a study of blood T cell repertoires in COVID-19. About the study: T cells, B-cell-depleted T cells, or PBMCs provided the cDNA or gDNA that served as material.

CDR3 length: 13 residues. Between the trimmed V and J ends, which lost 6 bases and 0 bases, there was a span of 7 bases. Germline CDR1 is LNHDA and CDR2 is SQIVND (reference sequence). Authors' methods: Quantification of nucleated cells was approximated via reference gene primer amplification. Data came from immunoSEQ multiplex PCR; TCRdb stores just in-frame clones and leaves some out. The DNA was the basis for D and trimming; V, J and clone size are from that table. The sample consists of 75,000 to 80,000 clones, about 88% of them appearing once. The rearrangement uses TRBV19 and TRBJ2-3; no clear D. The specimen sequenced was peripheral blood. This TCR was sampled from a human donor in a cohort sampled during active COVID-19. CDR3 DNA sequence: TGTGCCAGTAGGATACTAAGCACAGATACGCAGTATTTT. Protein sequence: CASRILSTDTQYF.